This passage covers 5 T cell receptor beta chains from one sample sequenced in a study of beta chain features in type 1 diabetes. Their antigens are not known. Expressed TCRB transcripts were sequenced after all isolated RNA was converted to cDNA. Some clones are missing from TCRdb's copy, which holds only in-frame ones; the method was immunoSEQ multiplex PCR. The data contain over 600,000 clones, over 10% of them singletons. Study-level points and caveats: TCRB CDR3 length was moderately but significantly reduced in all four CD4+ subsets of Type 1 diabetes patients.

Material: naive CD4+ T cells from blood. These receptors came from a man aged 25 to 40 with type 1 diabetes.

This clone has just a few counts. This chain uses TRBV9 with TRBJ2-7; 11 positions match TRBD1. In germline, CDR1 is SGDLS, CDR2 YYNGEE. The CDR3 length is 15 residues. Germline trimming cut 4 bases from V and 4 bases from J; bases unmatched to any gene: 7. The CDR3 spells CASSLTGTGGYEQYF. The CDR3 bases are TGTGCCAGCAGCTTGACCGGGACAGGGGGATACGAGCAGTACTTC.

The V gene is TRBV25-1, the J gene TRBJ2-3, with TRBD1 matching 9 bases. Germline lookup yields CDR1 MGHDK and CDR2 SYGVNS. The CDR3 has 15 residues. V lost 3 bases and J lost 3; bases outside the gene matches: 4. The CDR3 protein is CASSEMTGGTDTQYF. The CDR3 region has the DNA TGTGCCAGCAGTGAGATGACAGGGGGGACAGATACGCAGTATTTT. The full variable domain, in which reference TRBV25-1 and TRBJ2-3 provide the parts outside the CDR3, is EADIYQTPRYLVIGTGKKITLECSQTMGHDKMYWYQQDPGMELHLIHYSYGVNSTEKGDLSSESTVSRIRTEHFPLTLESARPSHTSQYLCASSEMTGGTDTQYFGPGTRLTVL.

This clone was seen only a few times. The chain recombines TRBV29-1 with TRBJ2-1; perhaps TRBD2 as D (5 bases). The germline V gene encodes CDR1 SQVTM and CDR2 ANQGSEA. The CDR3 covers 14 residues. V was pared by 6 bases and J by 1 base, with 13 bases between. The CDR3 region has the DNA TGCAGCGTCCACGGCGGGTCGTCCTACAATGAGCAGTTCTTC. Protein product: CSVHGGSSYNEQFF.

The chain is built from TRBV14 and TRBJ2-1, with 8 bases aligning to TRBD1. The germline gives CDR1 SGHDN, CDR2 FVKESK. J gave up 4 bases and V 6 bases, and 2 bases lay outside the gene matches. The CDR3 extends over 13 amino acids. In nucleotides, the CDR3 is TGTGCCAGCAGAGGGACAGGTTACAATGAGCAGTTCTTC. Protein product: CASRGTGYNEQFF.

A word on this clone: Since a much larger clone is just one base distant, this may be a read error. The genes are TRBV9 and TRBJ1-4; unclear D gene. Between the trimmed V and J ends, which lost 3 bases and 4 bases, there was a span of 1 base. CDR1 is SGDLS and CDR2 is YYNGEE in the germline V gene. The CDR3 is 11 residues long. The CDR3 loop is CASSDNEKLFF. CDR3 bases: TGTGCCAGCAGCGATAATGAAAAACTGTTTTTT.